The present TCR beta chain was sequenced within a study of T cells in Graves' hyperthyroidism and ophthalmopathy. This clonotype showed up many times. V shed 1 base, J shed 5 bases, and the junction held 0 bases outside the gene matches. CDR3 length: 12 amino acids. Germline CDR1 is SQVTM and CDR2 is ANQGSEA. Authors of the study amplified TCR beta CDR3 regions from RNA transcripts. The TCR CDR3 was amplified in a first-round RT-PCR using the HTBI primer set. TCRdb reanalysed the multiplex PCR reads using MiXCR and keeps one entry per CDR3 protein. The table lists around 190,000 distinct CDR3 sequences, approximately 15% of them singletons.

This TCR was recovered from a woman in her 50s with Graves' hyperthyroidism. The V call is TRBV29-1, the J call TRBJ1-1, with 8 bases aligning to TRBD1. Sequenced material: blood. This CDR3 is CSVEGTGTEAFF. The CDR3 bases are TGCAGCGTTGAAGGGACAGGGACTGAAGCTTTCTTT. Variable domain in full (rest from reference TRBV29-1 and TRBJ1-1): SAVISQKPSRDICQRGTSLTIQCQVDSQVTMMFWYRQQPGQSLTLIATANQGSEATYESGFVIDKFPISRPNLTFSTLTVSNMSPEDSSIYLCSVEGTGTEAFFGQGTRLTVV.